The sequence of this TCR beta chain was determined in a study of OX40 agonist ivuxolimab in advanced cancers. Study-level background: The dose-escalation cohort was approximately 84% male, with a mean age of about 56 years, ranging about 20 to 79.

The germline gives CDR1 SNHLY, CDR2 FYNNEI. V trimming: 5 bases; J trimming: 4 bases; junction bases outside the gene matches: 8. The CDR3 is 15 amino acids. Libraries were prepared by immunoSEQ multiplex PCR; TCRdb keeps only in-frame clonotypes and omits some of them. The table includes around 80,000 clones, about 86% detected once. The receptor's source is an adult with an advanced solid tumor such as melanoma, head and neck, liver or kidney cancer. This material consisted of CD4+ or CD8+ T cells sorted from blood, taken in a trial of the OX40 agonist ivuxolimab. V usage is TRBV2 and J usage is TRBJ1-5; 7 nucleotides align to TRBD1. In DNA form, the CDR3 reads TGTGCCAGCAGTAACCGGGACAGATTAAATCAGCCCCAGCATTTT. Protein sequence: CASSNRDRLNQPQHF. Filled out from reference TRBV2 and TRBJ1-5, the complete variable domain reads EPEVTQTPSHQVTQMGQEVILRCVPISNHLYFYWYRQILGQKVEFLVSFYNNEISEKSEIFDDQFSVERPDGSNFTLKIRSTKLEDSAMYFCASSNRDRLNQPQHFGDGTRLSIL.